What follows is one TCR beta chain and its context. No cognate antigen has been identified for it. Per-base quality was not reported, and no clone a single base away is much larger than it. Sorted unstimulated T cells and proliferating T cells recovered from mixed lymphocyte reactions underwent TCRbeta CDR3 sequencing. Fresh whole blood from approximately ten HLA-typed healthy donors was used to isolate PBMCs. Unstimulated CD4+ regulatory T cells were FACS-sorted to map the origin of alloreactive clones. This specimen belongs to a study of siplizumab effects on memory and regulatory T cells (dated by TCRdb to the late 2010s). About the investigation overall: The effect of the anti-CD2 antibody siplizumab on alloreactive T-cell subsets was examined in allogeneic mixed lymphocyte reactions constructed from human PBMCs. What the work shows at the level of the full study, not this receptor alone: Siplizumab significantly lowered the cumulative frequency of alloreactive sequences that could be traced to unstimulated CD4+ memory T cells. Unstimulated naive T cells appeared to be more diverse than memory T cells, and naive cells seemed to make a substantial contribution to the alloresponse. Because sequences at frequencies below about 10^-5 were poorly captured, only a minor fraction of alloreactive clones could be mapped back to unstimulated subsets. About 75-95% of proliferating CD4+ or CD8+ clones could not be given a naive or memory phenotype. The suppressive function of proliferating Tregs from siplizumab cultures was not functionally confirmed. Of the alloreactive CD4+ clones that could be mapped, the Treg-derived share averaged about 67% with siplizumab compared with about 25% in control reactions.

The library was built by means of the immunoSEQ multiplex PCR assay. About 10^5 TCR templates per sample were assayed on the deep sequencing platform. Genomic DNA extracted from sorted T cells was used for TCRbeta CDR3 sequencing. As for the authors' bioinformatics: Clonal analysis of TCRbeta CDR3 data was done in the R programming language. Alloreactive CD4+ and CD8+ clones were defined by comparing unstimulated samples with post-reaction CFSE-low samples. Alloreactive CD4+ clones were assigned to regulatory or non-regulatory origin by matching sequences to sorted unstimulated Treg and non-Treg repertoires. TCRdb limited this immuneACCESS table to in-frame rearrangements with V and J called. A share of clones is missing; checked studies link under half to unresolved V genes, and the rest is unexplained. V, J and clone size derive from that table, while D and trimming were established from the DNA sequence. For this sample there are some 100,000 clones; 94% appear just once. The ten largest clones capture approximately 0.61% of the sample.

The sample comprised Tregs sorted from blood. This receptor was taken from a human donor in good health.

The DNA reads as follows: TGTGCCAGCTCACCACTCCCGATAGGGGGAGGGTACGAGCAGTACTTC. This gives the protein CASSPLPIGGGYEQYF. The rearrangement joined TRBV18 to TRBJ2-7, and possibly TRBD2, on 7 matching bases. The CDR3 starts with the cysteine, ends with the phenylalanine, and has 16 residues. This entry keeps only the CDR3 DNA: 48 bases, framed from base 1. The germline V gene encodes CDR1 KGHSH and CDR2 LQKENI. Trimming costs V 1 base and J 4 bases, and their ends lie 17 bases apart. The CDR3, completed at both ends by the reference TRBV18 and TRBJ2-7 genes, gives the full variable domain NAGVMQNPRHLVRRRGQEARLRCSPMKGHSHVYWYRQLPEEGLKFMVYLQKENIIDESGMPKERFSAEFPKEGPSILRIQQVVRGDSAAYFCASSPLPIGGGYEQYFGPGTRLTVT.